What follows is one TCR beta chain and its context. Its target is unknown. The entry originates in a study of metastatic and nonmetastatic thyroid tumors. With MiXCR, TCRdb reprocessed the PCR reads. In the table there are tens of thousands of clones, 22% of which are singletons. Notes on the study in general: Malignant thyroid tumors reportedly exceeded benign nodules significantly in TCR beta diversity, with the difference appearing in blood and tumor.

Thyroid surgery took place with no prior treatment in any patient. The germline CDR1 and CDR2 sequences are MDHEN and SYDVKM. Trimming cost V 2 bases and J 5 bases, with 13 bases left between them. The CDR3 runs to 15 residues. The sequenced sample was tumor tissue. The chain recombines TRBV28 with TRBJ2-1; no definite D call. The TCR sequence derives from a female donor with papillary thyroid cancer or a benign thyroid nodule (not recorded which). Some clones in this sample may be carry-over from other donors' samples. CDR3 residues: CASSLNLLPNNEQFF. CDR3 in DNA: TGTGCCAGCAGTTTAAACCTACTTCCGAACAATGAGCAGTTCTTC. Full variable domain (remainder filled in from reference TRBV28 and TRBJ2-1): DVKVTQSSRYLVKRTGEKVFLECVQDMDHENMFWYRQDPGLGLRLIYFSYDVKMKEKGDIPEGYSVSREKKERFSLILESASTNQTSMYLCASSLNLLPNNEQFFGPGTRLTVL.